A single sample gave rise to the 25 T cell receptor beta chains below, sequenced in a study of blood T cell repertoires in COVID-19. Clones were read by immunoSEQ multiplex PCR, and TCRdb kept only the in-frame ones, dropping some. This table has fewer than 200,000 clones, less than 90% appearing once. The sequenced sample was PBMCs or T cells enriched from blood (not recorded which). The receptors originated from a woman aged 25 to 39 who had been exposed to COVID-19.

The chain carries TRBV6-5 and TRBJ1-5; D not certain. Germline-derived CDR1 and CDR2 are MNHEY and SVGAGI. The CDR3 loop spans 13 amino acids. Trimming cost V 5 bases and J 6 bases, with 11 bases left between them. The CDR3 nucleotides read TGTGCCAGCAGTACCCGGGTGATTCAGCCCCAGCATTTT. Its protein product is CASSTRVIQPQHF.

The gene calls are TRBV3-1 (or the pseudogene TRBV3-2) and TRBJ1-2; D is unclear. The germline V and J ends were trimmed by 4 bases and 11 bases, with 23 bases remaining between them. The CDR3 sequence is 15 residues long. Germline assignment: CDR1 LGHDT and CDR2 YNNKEL (reference sequence). CDR3 DNA: TGTGCCAGCAGCCGACTCGGAGTTTTCGTGACTGGATACACCTTC. It specifies CASSRLGVFVTGYTF.

This clone has only a few counts. This sequence joins TRBV28 and TRBJ1-1; D is unresolved. The germline V and J ends were trimmed by 1 base and 6 bases, with 6 bases remaining between them. The CDR3 has 12 amino acids. Per the germline V gene, CDR1 is MDHEN and CDR2 is SYDVKM. CDR3 nucleotides: TGTGCCAGCAGTTTATCGCAGTCTGAAGCTTTCTTT. It translates to CASSLSQSEAFF.

The V call is TRBV11-2, the J call TRBJ1-1; no definite D call. Trimming cost V 1 base and J 5 bases, with 14 bases left between them. The CDR3 is 15 residues long. The germline V gene encodes CDR1 SGHAT and CDR2 FQNNGV. CDR3 sequence (DNA): TGTGCCAGCAGCTTAGGTCCGGGTAAGGAAACTGAAGCTTTCTTT. Translating it yields CASSLGPGKETEAFF. The full variable domain, rest sourced from reference TRBV11-2 and TRBJ1-1, is EAGVAQSPRYKIIEKRQSVAFWCNPISGHATLYWYQQILGQGPKLLIQFQNNGVVDDSQLPKDRFSAERLKGVDSTLKIQPAKLEDSAVYLCASSLGPGKETEAFFGQGTRLTVV.

The rearrangement uses TRBV6-5 and TRBJ1-6, with D unclear. Germline lookup yields CDR1 MNHEY and CDR2 SVGAGI. The CDR3 is 16 amino acids. V was pared by 2 bases and J by 9 bases, with 17 bases between. CDR3 DNA: TGTGCCAGCAGTTACAGTAGACGGTTGGAGGGTTCACCCCTCCACTTT. Protein: CASSYSRRLEGSPLHF.

This chain joins TRBV19 and TRBJ1-5, with 7 bases that match TRBD1. Germline CDR1 and CDR2: LNHDA and SQIVND (reference sequence). CDR3 length: 15 amino acids. V lost 4 bases, J lost 1 base, and 4 bases stayed unmatched. Written as DNA, the CDR3 is TGTGCCAGTAGTACCCCGACAGGGAGCAATCAGCCCCAGCATTTT. Amino acids: CASSTPTGSNQPQHF.

The J gene is TRBJ1-4, the V gene TRBV4-2; D is perhaps TRBD1 (6 bases). Germline CDR1 and CDR2: LGHNA and YNFKEQ. V was pared by 4 bases and J by 6 bases, with 12 bases between. The CDR3 sequence is 14 residues long. The CDR3 protein is CASSPSGAHEKLFF. The CDR3 nucleotides are TGTGCCAGCAGCCCTTCAGGGGCCCATGAAAAACTGTTTTTT.

The chain has TRBV15 and TRBJ2-1, with 12 bases lining up with TRBD2. The V gene end was trimmed by 1 base and the J gene end by 0 bases; junction bases not matched to a gene: 7. Germline assignment: CDR1 LNHNV and CDR2 YYDKDF (reference sequence). The CDR3 is 19 amino acids. CDR3 loop: CATSRGGTSGFSSYNEQFF. The CDR3, as DNA: TGTGCCACCAGCAGAGGCGGGACTAGCGGGTTTAGCTCCTACAATGAGCAGTTCTTC. The whole variable domain, filled in from reference TRBV15 and TRBJ2-1, reads DAMVIQNPRYQVTQFGKPVTLSCSQTLNHNVMYWYQQKSSQAPKLLFHYYDKDFNNEADTPDNFQSRRPNTSFCFLDIRSPGLGDTAMYLCATSRGGTSGFSSYNEQFFGPGTRLTVL.

This clone was observed once. The gene calls are TRBV18 and TRBJ2-3; TRBD2 agrees at 8 bases. V shed 4 bases, J shed 1 base, and the junction held 7 bases outside the gene matches. The CDR3 totals 16 residues. Germline lookup yields CDR1 KGHSH and CDR2 LQKENI. CDR3 sequence: CASSRTSGRGTDTQYF. CDR3 nucleotide sequence: TGTGCCAGCTCACGAACTAGCGGAAGGGGCACAGATACGCAGTATTTT.

The rearrangement joins TRBV29-1 to TRBJ1-2; D remains ambiguous. Per the germline V gene, CDR1 is SQVTM and CDR2 is ANQGSEA. There are 12 residues in the CDR3. V lost 6 bases, J lost 6 bases, and 14 bases lay in between. CDR3 amino acids: CSVVGSEDGYTF. The CDR3 coding sequence is TGCAGCGTAGTTGGCTCCGAAGATGGCTACACCTTC.

The chain employs TRBV5-4 and TRBJ1-6, with a possible D match to TRBD1 (6 bases). This CDR3 is built from 14 residues. V was pared by 5 bases and J by 7 bases, with 13 bases between. From germline, CDR1 is SGHNT and CDR2 YYREEE (reference sequence). The CDR3 DNA reads as TGTGCCAGCAGGGGGGGGCAGGGGAATTCACCCCTCCACTTT. Translated, it gives CASRGGQGNSPLHF.

This chain links TRBV5-1 with TRBJ2-7; no definite D call. The CDR3 runs to 16 residues. Germline assignment: CDR1 SGHRS and CDR2 YFSETQ. Trimming left V 0 bases short and J 2 bases short, with 15 bases between. CDR3 loop: CASSLGSYGVTYEQYF. The CDR3, as DNA: TGCGCCAGCAGCTTGGGGTCATACGGTGTTACCTACGAGCAGTACTTC.

The genes are TRBV4-1 and TRBJ1-2; possible D gene TRBD1, 6 bases. Germline V gene lookup returns CDR1 MGHRA and CDR2 YSYEKL. The CDR3 has 15 residues. Between the trimmed V and J ends, which lost 4 bases and 3 bases, there was a span of 15 bases. The CDR3 nucleotides are TGCGCCAGCAGCCTAGACACAGGGTGGGACTATGGCTACACCTTC. This codes for CASSLDTGWDYGYTF.

The chain combines TRBV2 with TRBJ1-1, with D unresolved. The V gene lost 6 bases and the J gene lost 0 bases, with 11 bases spanning the gap. Germline V gene data show CDR1 as SNHLY and CDR2 as FYNNEI. CDR3 length: 14 amino acids. This chain's CDR3 is CASRLEYMNTEAFF. The DNA of the CDR3 is TGTGCCAGCAGGTTGGAGTATATGAACACTGAAGCTTTCTTT.

The gene calls are TRBV24-1 and TRBJ2-1, with TRBD1 identical over 7 bases. The germline CDR1 and CDR2 sequences are KGHDR and SFDVKD. The CDR3 spans 14 residues. V shed 8 bases and J 3 bases; nucleotides not matched to a gene: 6. Here the CDR3 DNA reads TGTGCCACCACACAGGGGATGCTCTACAATGAGCAGTTCTTC. Translated: CATTQGMLYNEQFF.

On this clone: At the DNA level, this CDR3 is encoded by other sequences in the same sample as well. This chain joins TRBV3-1 (or the pseudogene TRBV3-2) and TRBJ2-7, with 13 bases lining up with TRBD2. Unmatched junction bases numbered 3, after V lost 1 base and J lost 6 bases. This CDR3 is 15 amino acids long. Germline V lookup: CDR1 LGHDT, CDR2 YNNKEL (reference sequence). CDR3 loop: CASSQAGLAGSEQYF. DNA of the CDR3: TGTGCCAGCAGCCAAGCGGGACTAGCGGGGAGCGAGCAGTACTTC.

This sequence joins TRBV11-2 and TRBJ2-3; D is possibly TRBD2 (6 bases). The germline V gene has CDR1 SGHAT and CDR2 FQNNGV. V lost 1 base and J 5 bases, leaving 13 bases between the germline ends. This CDR3 comprises 15 residues. The CDR3 spells CASSLVGGVVDTQYF. CDR3 DNA sequence: TGTGCCAGCAGCTTAGTCGGAGGGGTGGTAGATACGCAGTATTTT.

The DNA of the CDR3 is TGTGCCAGCAGTGAATATGGGGACAGGGGGTATGGCTACACCTTC. Residues: CASSEYGDRGYGYTF. V and J are TRBV25-1 and TRBJ1-2; 11 bases align to TRBD1. The CDR3 is 15 amino acids. V dropped 0 bases and J dropped 5; count of bases not matched to a gene: 2. CDR1 is MGHDK and CDR2 is SYGVNS in the germline V gene.

This rearrangement joins TRBV7-2 to TRBJ2-7; 13 bases are shared with TRBD2. V shed 5 bases and J 6 bases; nucleotides not matched to a gene: 7. Looked up from germline, CDR1 is SGHTA and CDR2 is FQGNSA. This CDR3 region has 15 residues. The CDR3 reads CASSPPGTSGIEQYF. The CDR3 bases are TGTGCCAGCAGCCCGCCCGGGACTAGCGGGATCGAGCAGTACTTC.

This chain links TRBV9 with TRBJ2-5, with D possibly TRBD2 on 5 matching bases. This CDR3 region has 16 residues. The V and J ends lost 4 bases and 1 base respectively, with 17 bases between them. Germline V gene data show CDR1 as SGDLS and CDR2 as YYNGEE. As DNA, the CDR3 is TGTGCCAGCAGCACCTCCGGGATCCTGCTCCAAGAGACCCAGTACTTC. Translation: CASSTSGILLQETQYF. Looking up the rest from reference TRBV9 and TRBJ2-5 gives the full variable domain: DSGVTQTPKHLITATGQRVTLRCSPRSGDLSVYWYQQSLDQGLQFLIQYYNGEERAKGNILERFSAQQFPDLHSELNLSSLELGDSALYFCASSTSGILLQETQYFGPGTRLLVL.

The chain combines TRBV27 with TRBJ1-1; TRBD1 matches 8 bases. Germline CDR1 and CDR2: MNHEY and SMNVEV (reference sequence). J was trimmed by 1 base and V by 7 bases; bases with no gene match: 11. The CDR3 is made up of 16 amino acids. CDR3 loop: CASNLADRERNTEAFF. In nucleotides, the CDR3 is TGTGCCAGCAATCTTGCGGACAGGGAGCGGAACACTGAAGCTTTCTTT.

The chain has TRBV14 and TRBJ1-4, with 10 bases fitting TRBD1. CDR1 and CDR2 from the germline V gene are SGHDN and FVKESK. CDR3 length: 15 amino acids. V lost 5 bases, J lost 7 bases, and 7 bases stayed unmatched. CDR3 sequence: CASSEMTGGTEKLFF. The CDR3 DNA follows: TGTGCCAGCAGCGAAATGACAGGGGGCACTGAAAAACTGTTTTTT.

The V and J genes are TRBV6-6 and TRBJ1-2; 12 positions agree with TRBD1. The CDR3 extends over 16 amino acids. Germline CDR1 reads MNHNY; CDR2 reads SVGAGI (reference sequence). V lost 4 bases and J lost 6; bases outside the gene matches: 9. CDR3: CASSFDPGQGADGYTF. Written as DNA, the CDR3 is TGTGCCAGCAGTTTCGACCCGGGACAGGGGGCGGATGGCTACACCTTC.

This chain uses TRBV19 with TRBJ2-7; TRBD2 agrees at 10 bases. The CDR3 consists of 14 residues. V trimming: 6 bases; J trimming: 2 bases; junction bases outside the gene matches: 4. Germline V gives CDR1 LNHDA, CDR2 SQIVND (reference sequence). The CDR3 reads CASRASGGTYEQYF. In nucleotides, the CDR3 is TGTGCCAGTAGAGCTAGCGGGGGAACCTACGAGCAGTACTTC.

This rearrangement joins TRBV11-3 to TRBJ1-1; TRBD1 might be the D (5 bases). Per the germline V gene, CDR1 is SGHNT and CDR2 is YENEEA. The V end lost 3 bases, the J end lost 7 bases, and 18 bases lay between the germline ends. This CDR3 region has 15 residues. The CDR3 DNA reads TGTGCCAGCAGCTTCTTTGGGAGGACGGGGCTTGAAGCTTTCTTT. It encodes CASSFFGRTGLEAFF. The whole variable domain, remainder taken from reference TRBV11-3 and TRBJ1-1, is EAGVVQSPRYKIIEKKQPVAFWCNPISGHNTLYWYLQNLGQGPELLIRYENEEAVDDSQLPKDRFSAERLKGVDSTLKIQPAELGDSAVYLCASSFFGRTGLEAFFGQGTRLTVV.